The 13 T cell receptor beta chains below come from one sample, sequenced in a study of CD8+CD57+ T cells in acquired aplastic anemia. Genomic DNA served as template for TCR beta VDJ and CDR3 profiling. TCRdb redid the calling of the reads with MiXCR, one entry per CDR3 protein. The table records some 240,000 distinct CDR3 sequences, 30% to 40% of them present only once. What was sequenced was sorted CD4+, CD8+, or CD8+CD57+ T cells (not recorded which) from PBMCs. These receptor sequences come from a human donor in good health, serving as a control.

The chain's CDR3 is CASSGTLPAGNEQFF. As DNA, the CDR3 is TGTGCCAGCAGTGGGACTTTACCTGCGGGCAATGAGCAGTTCTTC. V and J are TRBV6-1 and TRBJ2-1, with a weak D call TRBD2 (5 bases). The germline V gene encodes CDR1 MNHNS and CDR2 SASEGT. The CDR3 sequence is 15 residues long. Between the trimmed V and J ends, which lost 4 bases and 6 bases, there was a span of 16 bases.

The rearrangement links TRBV30 to TRBJ1-5; D unclear. Trimming shortened V by 3 bases and J by 7 bases, and 13 bases separated the two germline ends. Germline V gives CDR1 GTSNPN, CDR2 SVGIG (reference sequence). The CDR3 is 13 residues long. The CDR3 DNA is TGTGCCTGGAGAGGGAGTGGTGGGCAGCCCCAGCATTTT. Translated: CAWRGSGGQPQHF.

This clonotype was counted ten times or more. V gene TRBV19 combines with J gene TRBJ1-6, with D uncertain. The CDR3 spans 16 residues. The germline V gene encodes CDR1 LNHDA and CDR2 SQIVND (reference sequence). V was trimmed by 4 bases and J by 3 bases, leaving 13 bases between them. CDR3 in amino acids: CASSRSEFNYNSPLHF. In DNA form, the CDR3 reads TGTGCCAGTAGTAGGTCCGAGTTTAACTATAATTCACCCCTCCACTTT.

The genes are TRBV4-3 and TRBJ1-2, with a tentative D call TRBD1 (5 bases). The V and J ends lost 1 base and 4 bases respectively, with 13 bases between them. Germline CDR1 and CDR2: LGHNA and YSLEER. The CDR3 has 15 amino acids. CDR3 sequence (DNA): TGCGCCAGCAGCCAAGGTTTTAGGGGCAGCTATGGCTACACCTTC. Protein: CASSQGFRGSYGYTF.

Ten or more counts support this clonotype. CDR3 bases: TGCAGTGCTTCTGTAGCGGAGGGCTACAATGAGCAGTTCTTC. It translates to CSASVAEGYNEQFF. The chain carries TRBV20-1 and TRBJ2-1, with D tentatively TRBD2 (6 bases). The CDR3 is 14 amino acids. Germline CDR1 and CDR2: DFQATT and SNEGSKA (reference sequence). Trimming shortened V by 5 bases and J by 3 bases, and 14 bases separated the two germline ends.

This clonotype was detected ten times or more. The chain is built from TRBV5-8 and TRBJ2-7; TRBD1 matches 11 bases. Trimming removed 5 bases from V and 6 bases from J; junction bases left unmatched: 10. Germline V gene data show CDR1 as SGHTS and CDR2 as YDEGEE. The CDR3 consists of 15 residues. The CDR3 coding sequence is TGTGCCAGCAGGGGAGGAGGGGGACAGGGGGGCGAGCAGTACTTC. Its translation: CASRGGGGQGGEQYF.

About this clonotype itself: A much larger clone sits a single nucleotide away, making a read error possible. V and J are TRBV5-1 and TRBJ2-3; D gene ambiguous. The V and J ends lost 1 base and 8 bases respectively, with 8 bases between them. The germline gives CDR1 SGHRS, CDR2 YFSETQ. CDR3 length: 12 amino acids. The CDR3 coding sequence is TGCGCCAGCAGCTTGATGGAAGGTACGCAGTATTTT. Amino acids: CASSLMEGTQYF.

This clonotype was counted a few times. One end of the junction is discordant with germline, which a read error may explain. The CDR3 DNA follows: TGTGCCAGCAGCTACAGGGTGATCTACACAGATACGCAGTGTTTT. Translation gives CASSYRVIYTDTQCF. The V gene is TRBV11-2, the J gene TRBJ2-3; maybe TRBD1 (6 bases). The CDR3 runs to 15 residues. Germline CDR1 reads SGHAT; CDR2 reads FQNNGV.

The chain is built from TRBV2 and TRBJ2-7; 9 bases map to TRBD2. The CDR3 runs 14 residues. V was pared by 6 bases and J by 9 bases, with 12 bases of the junction left unmatched. In germline, CDR1 is SNHLY, CDR2 FYNNEI. CDR3 in DNA: TGTGCCAGCAGCCGGAGGCGGGAGGGGGGCTCGCAGTACTTC. It is translated as CASSRRREGGSQYF.

This clonotype was counted many times. CDR3 residues: CASSVARDSNSPLHF. CDR3 coding DNA: TGTGCCAGCAGCGTAGCCCGGGACAGTAATTCACCCCTCCACTTT. This chain joins TRBV9 and TRBJ1-6; 7 nucleotides align to TRBD1. Looked up from germline, CDR1 is SGDLS and CDR2 is YYNGEE. The CDR3 is 15 amino acids. V dropped 0 bases and J dropped 6; count of bases not matched to a gene: 3.

This chain connects TRBV3-1 to TRBJ1-1; maybe TRBD1 (6 bases). There are 18 residues in the CDR3. Germline loops: CDR1 LGHDT, CDR2 YNNKEL (reference sequence). With 4 bases removed from V and 11 bases from J, the gap between germline ends came to 32 bases. CDR3 DNA: TGTGCCAGCAGCCCCGTTCCCTTCCCCAGGGGTAAAACCCAGCAGGCTTTCTTT. Protein: CASSPVPFPRGKTQQAFF.

CDR3 bases: TGTGCCAGCATGCGGAGGAACACCGGGGAGCTGTTTTTT. It translates to CASMRRNTGELFF. The chain couples TRBV14 to TRBJ2-2, with no clear D. Germline-derived CDR1 and CDR2 are SGHDN and FVKESK. Trimming cost V 7 bases and J 1 base, with 7 bases left between them. The CDR3 is 13 amino acids.

V is TRBV24-1 and J is TRBJ2-5, with 9 positions matching TRBD1. The germline CDR1 and CDR2 sequences are KGHDR and SFDVKD. The CDR3 spans 14 residues. With V trimmed by 6 bases and J by 9 bases, 10 bases remained unmatched. CDR3 in DNA: TGTGCCACCAGTAGGACAGGGGACAATCAGCCCCAGTACTTC. It is translated as CATSRTGDNQPQYF.